The 20 T cell receptor beta chains below come from one sample, sequenced in a study of cytotoxic CD8 clonotypes in ibrutinib-treated CLL. TCRdb's copy holds only in-frame clones and misses some; the assay was immunoSEQ multiplex PCR. The sample lists 150,000 or so clones, around 80% occurring once. The material sequenced was PBMCs, taken after 24 months of ibrutinib treatment. These receptors were obtained from a human donor with chronic lymphocytic leukemia.

The chain combines TRBV15 with TRBJ1-1, with TRBD1 matching 9 bases. V lost 1 base to trimming and J lost 3 bases; unmatched junction nucleotides: 6. The length of the CDR3 is 16 residues. Germline CDR1 LNHNV, CDR2 YYDKDF (reference sequence). The CDR3 loop reads CATSRGTDRGDTEAFF. CDR3 coding DNA: TGTGCCACCAGCAGAGGGACCGACAGGGGGGACACTGAAGCTTTCTTT.

J is TRBJ1-2 and V is TRBV4-2, with a tentative D call TRBD1 (6 bases). Per the germline V gene, CDR1 is LGHNA and CDR2 is YNFKEQ. Deletions cut 1 base from V and 8 bases from J, with 11 bases between. The CDR3 has 13 amino acids. For the CDR3, the DNA is TGTGCCAGCAGCCAAGTCCGGGACAAAGGCTACACCTTC. It is translated as CASSQVRDKGYTF.

The chain joins TRBV30 to TRBJ2-3; the match to TRBD2 covers 10 bases. The germline V gene has CDR1 GTSNPN and CDR2 SVGIG (reference sequence). The junction had 12 bases not matched to a gene; V was cut back by 3 bases and J by 6 bases. The CDR3 is made up of 16 amino acids. The CDR3 loop is CAWSHIKRGGPDTQYF. CDR3 nucleotides: TGTGCCTGGAGCCACATAAAGCGGGGGGGCCCGGATACGCAGTATTTT.

The chain recombines TRBV7-9 with TRBJ1-4; TRBD1 matches 8 bases. The ends lost 4 bases at V and 2 bases at J; junction bases unmatched: 9. In germline, CDR1 is SEHNR, CDR2 FQNEAQ (reference sequence). The CDR3 spans 17 residues. The CDR3 coding sequence is TGTGCCAGCAGCTCACGCAGGGGGCCGGGCACTAATGAAAAACTGTTTTTT. It translates to CASSSRRGPGTNEKLFF.

V is TRBV28 and J is TRBJ2-1; tentative D call: TRBD2 (5 bases). CDR3 length: 15 residues. The germline gives CDR1 MDHEN, CDR2 SYDVKM. V lost 6 bases, J lost 0 bases, and 12 bases lay in between. CDR3 bases: TGTGCCAGCAGGTTAGCGTTGAGCTCCTACAATGAGCAGTTCTTC. This sequence encodes CASRLALSSYNEQFF.

V and J are TRBV5-1 and TRBJ2-3; 8 bases fit TRBD2. After removal of 0 bases from V and 6 bases from J, the junction contained 9 bases not matched to a gene. This CDR3 has 16 residues. Germline V CDR1 and CDR2: SGHRS, YFSETQ. The CDR3 DNA follows: TGCGCCAGCAGCTTGGTTTCCAGCGGGGGCTCTGATACGCAGTATTTT. It specifies CASSLVSSGGSDTQYF.

This chain joins TRBV15 and TRBJ2-3; D possibly matches TRBD1 or TRBD2 (5 bases each). V was shortened by 5 bases and J by 5 bases, with 11 bases between the two germline ends. The CDR3 loop spans 13 amino acids. In germline, CDR1 is LNHNV, CDR2 YYDKDF (reference sequence). As DNA, the CDR3 is TGTGCCACCAGCGACGGGGCAAGAGATACGCAGTATTTT. Its protein is CATSDGARDTQYF.

The chain uses TRBV11-3 and TRBJ2-5, with D perhaps assigned TRBD1 or TRBD2 (5 bases each). CDR1 and CDR2 from the germline V gene are SGHNT and YENEEA. CDR3 size: 14 residues. The germline V and J ends were trimmed by 2 bases and 6 bases, with 13 bases remaining between them. The CDR3 sequence: CASSLSRGAKTQYF. DNA for the CDR3: TGTGCCAGCAGCTTAAGCCGGGGCGCGAAGACCCAGTACTTC.

The CDR3 DNA reads TGCGCCAGCAGCTTGGTTGCAGGGGTCAATCAGCCCCAGCATTTT. This codes for CASSLVAGVNQPQHF. The V gene is TRBV5-1, the J gene TRBJ1-5; weak D call: TRBD1 (6 bases). There are 15 residues in the CDR3. Germline CDR1 reads SGHRS; CDR2 reads YFSETQ. V lost 0 bases, J lost 3 bases, and 10 bases lay in between.

The rearrangement links TRBV7-9 to TRBJ2-7; TRBD2 is a possible D gene (6 bases). Germline assignment: CDR1 SEHNR and CDR2 FQNEAQ (reference sequence). The CDR3 runs 16 residues. Trimming stripped 2 bases from V and 6 bases from J, with 20 bases between. CDR3 sequence (DNA): TGTGCCAGCAGCTTATTCCGGGCCAGGGACTTGGGCGAGCAGTACTTC. Translation gives CASSLFRARDLGEQYF.

This chain joins TRBV18 and TRBJ1-4; D may be TRBD1 (6 bases). Germline values: CDR1 KGHSH, CDR2 LQKENI. Trimming took 5 bases from V and 3 from J, leaving 10 bases between them. The CDR3 loop spans 14 amino acids. CDR3: CASSSGQSNEKLFF. The DNA of the CDR3 is TGTGCCAGCTCATCAGGACAGTCTAATGAAAAACTGTTTTTT.

V and J are TRBV5-4 and TRBJ1-1; 10 nucleotides match TRBD1. The CDR3 runs 14 residues. V shed 0 bases and J 8 bases; nucleotides not matched to a gene: 4. In germline, CDR1 is SGHNT, CDR2 YYREEE (reference sequence). CDR3 sequence reads: CASSLGDRGPEAFF. Here the CDR3 DNA reads TGTGCCAGCAGCTTGGGCGACAGGGGGCCAGAAGCTTTCTTT.

CDR3 DNA sequence: TGTGCCAGCAGCTTGTATCAAGCCGTCGGTCAGCCCCAGCATTTT. Its translation is CASSLYQAVGQPQHF. The rearrangement joins TRBV5-6 to TRBJ1-5; D remains unclear. Germline V gene lookup returns CDR1 SGHDT and CDR2 YYEEEE. The V end was cut by 1 base, the J end by 6 bases, with 14 bases between. The CDR3 runs to 15 residues.

V and J are TRBV23-1 and TRBJ1-2; a possible D gene is TRBD1 (5 bases). TRBV23-1 is an ORF, and what it does is uncertain. This CDR3 spans 16 amino acids. V lost 2 bases and J lost 3, with 16 bases in between. The CDR3 spells CASSQPGIGEHYGYTF. CDR3 sequence (DNA): TGCGCCAGCAGTCAACCGGGAATAGGGGAGCACTATGGCTACACCTTC.

The rearrangement links TRBV18 to TRBJ1-4; no reliable D call. There are 15 residues in the CDR3. Deletions cut 3 bases from V and 8 bases from J, with 16 bases between. Germline V gives CDR1 KGHSH, CDR2 LQKENI. Here the CDR3 reads CASSPSWGESEKLFF. Written as DNA, the CDR3 is TGTGCCAGCTCACCGTCGTGGGGAGAAAGCGAAAAACTGTTTTTT.

The chain recombines TRBV30 with TRBJ1-3; 7 nucleotides agree with TRBD1. V lost 4 bases to trimming and J lost 2 bases; unmatched junction nucleotides: 8. CDR3 length equals 15 residues. Germline V gives CDR1 GTSNPN, CDR2 SVGIG (reference sequence). This chain's CDR3 is CAWTPPGTAGNTIYF. The CDR3 DNA is TGTGCCTGGACCCCTCCGGGGACAGCTGGAAACACCATATATTTT.

This clone was found once. For the CDR3, the DNA is TGCGCCAGCAGCTTGTCCCCGGGACAGCGATCATACGAGCAGTACTTC. Its protein product is CASSLSPGQRSYEQYF. The rearrangement links TRBV5-1 to TRBJ2-7; TRBD1 matches at 7 bases. V lost 1 base and J lost 4; bases outside the gene matches: 11. Germline assignment: CDR1 SGHRS and CDR2 YFSETQ. The CDR3 consists of 16 residues. The variable domain in full, with the rest retrieved from reference TRBV5-1 and TRBJ2-7, is KAGVTQTPRYLIKTRGQQVTLSCSPISGHRSVSWYQQTPGQGLQFLFEYFSETQRNKGNFPGRFSGRQFSNSRSEMNVSTLELGDSALYLCASSLSPGQRSYEQYFGPGTRLTVT.

Written as DNA, the CDR3 is TGTGCCAGCAGTCCCTCCCCGGGCCGCGAAAAGCGGGGGAATGAGCAGTTCTTC. Its protein is CASSPSPGREKRGNEQFF. V gene TRBV4-2 combines with J gene TRBJ2-1, with 8 bases aligning to TRBD2. The CDR3 is 18 amino acids. Germline lookup yields CDR1 LGHNA and CDR2 YNFKEQ. The junction had 20 bases not matched to a gene; V was cut back by 6 bases and J by 7 bases.

The chain couples TRBV5-4 to TRBJ1-2; possible D gene TRBD1, 5 bases. Germline CDR1 SGHNT, CDR2 YYREEE (reference sequence). The CDR3 length is 12 residues. Trimming removed 2 bases at V and 8 bases at J, with 10 bases between. CDR3 in amino acids: CASSLAGQGYTF. As DNA, the CDR3 is TGTGCCAGCAGCTTAGCAGGGCAGGGCTACACCTTC.

The chain has TRBV27 and TRBJ1-2; D is unresolved. Trimming took off 5 bases at V and 4 bases at J, with 14 bases between the two ends. Germline V lookup: CDR1 MNHEY, CDR2 SMNVEV (reference sequence). CDR3 length equals 14 residues. The CDR3 DNA follows: TGTGCCAGCAGTCCCTTGGAGGGTGGCTATGGCTACACCTTC. Translation: CASSPLEGGYGYTF.